This TCR beta chain was recovered during a study of identical twins. TCRdb re-called the 5' RACE reads with MiXCR, one entry per CDR3 protein. Altogether hundreds of thousands of distinct CDR3 sequences are present, 7.1% being singletons, with the ten largest covering less than 2%. V lost 6 bases and J lost 5; bases outside the gene matches: 5. Germline V gives CDR1 ENHRY, CDR2 SYGVKD. The CDR3 runs to 14 residues. Remarks on this clonotype: Its cognate antigen is unknown.

Study outcomes and limitations: Zero-insertion analyses were open to partial confounding by invariant MAIT and iNKT cells.

This same sample was also part of a study on yellow fever vaccine responses in identical twins.

This chain uses TRBV10-3 with TRBJ2-3; TRBD2 matches 10 bases. The source of this sequence is a woman aged 18 to 35 in good health. The sample consisted of PBMCs. The CDR3 region is CAIRSGGAKDTQYF. The CDR3, as DNA: TGTGCCATCAGAAGCGGGGGGGCCAAAGATACGCAGTATTTT.